This record covers a single TCR beta chain. Germline CDR1 reads MNHEY; CDR2 reads SVGAGI. Losses at the gene ends were 6 bases for V and 4 bases for J; bases not matched to a gene: 8. This CDR3 region has 14 residues. This specimen belongs to a study of blood T cell repertoires in COVID-19. Study-level information: Acute and convalescent COVID-19 samples came from the United States, Italy and Spain. T cells, B-cell-depleted T cells, or PBMCs supplied cDNA or gDNA.

Original processing methods: Amplifying reference gene primers gave estimates of nucleated cell counts. The method was immunoSEQ multiplex PCR; TCRdb's version includes in-frame clones alone and lacks a portion of them. V and J calls and clone size are those listed in that table; D and trimming were worked out from the DNA. This table has about 99,000 clones, roughly 90% appearing once. The sequencing input was peripheral blood. The clonotype comes from a human donor in a cohort sampled during active COVID-19. The chain carries TRBV6-5 and TRBJ1-1, with TRBD1 matching 7 bases. In DNA form, the CDR3 reads TGTGCCAGCAGCTCACACAGGGGATTCACTGAAGCTTTCTTT. This translates into CASSSHRGFTEAFF.